This TCR beta chain was captured in a study of human T cells and chemical hapten exposure. General observations from the study: Expanded TCR counts at PT1 went up together with patch test score, a positive correlation.

This clonotype was seen many times. The antigen is not known. The time point: patch test 2, 6 weeks after DPC sensitization. Indicated treatment: therapeutic diphenylcyclopropenone sensitization with weekly scalp DPC. Sample donors consisted of patients with alopecia, aged 18 to 70 years, who were suitable for DPC. TCRdb analysed the RACE reads with MiXCR anew, one entry per CDR3 protein. The sample contains approximately 40,000 distinct CDR3 sequences, less than 3.5% of which appear only once. This CDR3 region has 17 residues. The J segment lost 0 bases and the V segment lost 6 bases, leaving 10 bases of the junction unmatched.

The starting material was whole blood, obtained in connection with sensitization to the hapten diphenylcyclopropenone (DPC). This TCR was sampled from a man between 40 and 49 years old with alopecia areata. Some clones in this sample may be carry-over from other donors' samples. The chain carries TRBV12-3 or TRBV12-4 and TRBJ1-3; TRBD1 agrees at 8 bases. The DNA for the CDR3 is TGTGCCAGCAGAATTGACAGGGGTGCGAGCTCTGGAAACACCATATATTTT. Translation gives CASRIDRGASSGNTIYF.